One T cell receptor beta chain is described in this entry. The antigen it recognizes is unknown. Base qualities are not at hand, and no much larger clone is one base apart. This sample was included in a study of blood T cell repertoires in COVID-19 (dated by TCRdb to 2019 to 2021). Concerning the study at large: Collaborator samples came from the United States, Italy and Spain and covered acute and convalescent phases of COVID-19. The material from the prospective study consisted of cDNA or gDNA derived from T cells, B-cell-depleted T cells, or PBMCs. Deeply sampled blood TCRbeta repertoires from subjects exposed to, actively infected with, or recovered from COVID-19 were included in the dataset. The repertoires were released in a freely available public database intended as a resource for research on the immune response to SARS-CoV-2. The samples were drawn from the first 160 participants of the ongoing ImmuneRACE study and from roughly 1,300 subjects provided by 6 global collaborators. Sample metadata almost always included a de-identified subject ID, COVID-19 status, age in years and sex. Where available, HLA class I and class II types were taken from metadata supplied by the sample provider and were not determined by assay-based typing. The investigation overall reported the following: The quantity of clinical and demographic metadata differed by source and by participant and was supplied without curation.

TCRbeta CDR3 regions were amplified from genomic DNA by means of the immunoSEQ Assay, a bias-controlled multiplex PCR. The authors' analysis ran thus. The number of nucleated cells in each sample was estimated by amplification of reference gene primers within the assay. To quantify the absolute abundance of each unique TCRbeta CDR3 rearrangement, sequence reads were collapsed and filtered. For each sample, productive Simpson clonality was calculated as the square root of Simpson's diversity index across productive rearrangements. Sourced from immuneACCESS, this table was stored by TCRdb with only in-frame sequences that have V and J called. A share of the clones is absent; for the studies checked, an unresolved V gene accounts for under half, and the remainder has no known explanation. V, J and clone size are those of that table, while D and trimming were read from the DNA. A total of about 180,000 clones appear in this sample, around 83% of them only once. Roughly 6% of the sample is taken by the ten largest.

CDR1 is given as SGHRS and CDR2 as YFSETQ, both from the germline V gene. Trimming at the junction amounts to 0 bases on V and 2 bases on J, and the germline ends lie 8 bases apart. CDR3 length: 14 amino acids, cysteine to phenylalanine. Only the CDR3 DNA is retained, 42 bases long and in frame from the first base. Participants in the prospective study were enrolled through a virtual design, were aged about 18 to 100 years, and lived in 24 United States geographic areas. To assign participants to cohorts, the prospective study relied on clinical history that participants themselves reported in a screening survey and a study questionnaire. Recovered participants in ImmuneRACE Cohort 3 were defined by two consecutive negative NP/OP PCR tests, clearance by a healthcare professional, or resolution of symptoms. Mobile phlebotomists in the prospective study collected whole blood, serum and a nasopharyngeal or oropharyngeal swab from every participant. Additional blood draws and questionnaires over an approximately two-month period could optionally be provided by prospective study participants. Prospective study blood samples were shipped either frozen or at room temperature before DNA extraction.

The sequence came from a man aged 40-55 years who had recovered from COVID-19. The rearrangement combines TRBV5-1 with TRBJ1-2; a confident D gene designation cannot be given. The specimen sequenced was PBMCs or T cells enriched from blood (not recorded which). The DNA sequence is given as TGCGCCAGCAGCTTGGGCCCCGAGAACTATGGCTACACCTTC. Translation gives CASSLGPENYGYTF.